This entry is about one T cell receptor (beta chain). Its antigen is undetermined. The data derive from a study of OX40 agonist ivuxolimab in advanced cancers. Study summary: Patients received ivuxolimab, an intravenous treatment, every 2 weeks at 0.01 to 10 mg/kg. Study-wide results and limits: With doses of 0.1 to 3.0 mg/kg, CD4+ and CD8+ blood T cells had undergone clonal expansion by week 6.

V lost 2 bases to trimming and J lost 2 bases; unmatched junction nucleotides: 4. The CDR3 has 16 residues. Germline loops: CDR1 SNHLY, CDR2 FYNNEI. Profiled with immunoSEQ multiplex PCR; TCRdb holds only in-frame clones, not every one. The sample has some 40,000 clones; 89% are singletons. This specimen was CD4+ or CD8+ T cells sorted from blood, taken in a trial of the OX40 agonist ivuxolimab. The TCR was taken from an adult with an advanced solid tumor such as melanoma, head and neck, liver or kidney cancer. The chain links TRBV2 to TRBJ2-2; 8 bases align to TRBD2. The CDR3 spells CASSELRGGNTGELFF. The CDR3 region has the DNA TGTGCCAGCAGTGAATTACGGGGGGGCAACACCGGGGAGCTGTTTTTT.